This passage covers 6 T cell receptor beta chains from one sample sequenced in a study of T-cell reconstitution after alpha-beta-depleted transplantation in children (dated by TCRdb to about 2016). Explained via the paper, the treatment or condition label denotes: allogeneic hematopoietic cell transplantation with graft depleted of TCRalphabeta T cells and CD19 B cells. The library was obtained by PCR. Reads for this sample came from an Illumina HiSeq 2500. TCR library preparation used molecular barcoding, with unique molecular identifiers applied to normalize quantification of the TCRbeta repertoire. TCRdb handled the public reads itself, with Q25 trimming in fastp and clone calling in MiXCR, and kept productive beta chains. Rows are combined by CDR3 protein, so each entry shows the most common genes and DNA. The table for this sample lists a few hundred thousand distinct CDR3 sequences; 10% to 15% of them were counted only once. The ten largest clones represent about 2.2% of the sample.

The sample was PBMCs, mostly from graft donor cells, taken 360 days after TCRalphabeta/CD19-depleted stem cell transplant. The receptors here all came from a male patient aged 10 to 17 who had a stem cell transplant for acute myeloid leukemia, so the T cells may come from the graft donor.

This clonotype was seen a handful of times. CDR3 nucleotide sequence: TGTGCCAGCAGCTTAAAGACTCAACGGGAGTCCGCCTACAATGAGCAGTTCTTC. Translating gives CASSLKTQRESAYNEQFF. V gene TRBV11-2 combines with J gene TRBJ2-1, with D perhaps matching TRBD2 (6 bases). V lost 2 bases, J lost 2 bases, and 19 bases lay in between. The length of the CDR3 is 18 residues. The germline gives CDR1 SGHAT, CDR2 FQNNGV.

This chain uses TRBV20-1 with TRBJ1-4, with D uncertain. The CDR3 totals 14 residues. The germline V and J ends were trimmed by 0 bases and 5 bases, with 10 bases remaining between them. Germline V CDR1 and CDR2: DFQATT, SNEGSKA (reference sequence). The CDR3 is CSARDPRRNEKLFF. In nucleotides, the CDR3 is TGCAGTGCTAGAGATCCGAGACGGAATGAAAAACTGTTTTTT.

This clonotype was seen repeatedly, ten times or more. The rearrangement uses TRBV29-1 and TRBJ2-7, with 10 bases fitting TRBD1. V was pared by 5 bases and J by 2 bases, with 3 bases of the junction left unmatched. The CDR3 has 13 amino acids. Germline CDR1 and CDR2: SQVTM and ANQGSEA. The CDR3 DNA follows: TGCAGCGTTACCGGGACAGGGGCCTACGAGCAGTACTTC. Its translation is CSVTGTGAYEQYF.

This clonotype was counted a few times. The chain uses TRBV6-1 and TRBJ2-5; D uncertain. In germline, CDR1 is MNHNS, CDR2 SASEGT. CDR3 size: 14 residues. The V end was cut by 6 bases, the J end by 0 bases, with 11 bases between. In DNA form, the CDR3 reads TGTGCCAGCAGCCCCCGCTCCCACCAAGAGACCCAGTACTTC. This encodes CASSPRSHQETQYF.

V usage is TRBV5-4 and J usage is TRBJ2-6; D gene unclear. Looked up from germline, CDR1 is SGHNT and CDR2 is YYREEE (reference sequence). The V end was cut by 0 bases, the J end by 3 bases, with 7 bases between. CDR3 length: 15 amino acids. As DNA, the CDR3 is TGTGCCAGCAGCTTGGTAGGGATTGGGGCCAACGTCCTGACTTTC. Protein product: CASSLVGIGANVLTF. The variable domain in full, completed from reference TRBV5-4 and TRBJ2-6, reads ETGVTQSPTHLIKTRGQQVTLRCSSQSGHNTVSWYQQALGQGPQFIFQYYREEENGRGNFPPRFSGLQFPNYSSELNVNALELDDSALYLCASSLVGIGANVLTFGAGSRLTVL.

This clonotype was counted between two and nine times. V is TRBV7-2 and J is TRBJ2-7; the match to TRBD2 covers 12 bases. The V gene end was trimmed by 2 bases and the J gene end by 8 bases; junction bases not matched to a gene: 7. This CDR3 has 15 amino acids. Germline values: CDR1 SGHTA, CDR2 FQGNSA. The CDR3 region is CASSLPTSGSPKQYF. The CDR3 DNA follows: TGTGCCAGCAGCTTACCGACTAGCGGGAGCCCCAAGCAGTACTTC.